The entry below gives a single T cell receptor (beta chain) sequence along with its context. The sample comes from a study of blood T cell repertoires in COVID-19. About the research overall: The United States, Italy and Spain supplied acute and convalescent COVID-19 samples.

Sequencing was performed with immunoSEQ multiplex PCR; in TCRdb, only in-frame clones are kept and a portion is missing. The sample includes 300,000 to 350,000 clones, around 90% of them seen just once. Input material: peripheral blood. The TCR sequence derives from a woman aged 18-35 years who had recovered from COVID-19.

DNA for the CDR3: TGTGCCAGCAGCTTTGCGGGGGCTATCATGAACACTGAAGCTTTCTTT. Protein sequence: CASSFAGAIMNTEAFF. V is TRBV11-3 and J is TRBJ1-1; D is possibly TRBD1 (6 bases). The V gene lost 3 bases and the J gene lost 0 bases, with 14 bases spanning the gap. This CDR3 contains 16 residues. Germline V CDR1 and CDR2: SGHNT, YENEEA.